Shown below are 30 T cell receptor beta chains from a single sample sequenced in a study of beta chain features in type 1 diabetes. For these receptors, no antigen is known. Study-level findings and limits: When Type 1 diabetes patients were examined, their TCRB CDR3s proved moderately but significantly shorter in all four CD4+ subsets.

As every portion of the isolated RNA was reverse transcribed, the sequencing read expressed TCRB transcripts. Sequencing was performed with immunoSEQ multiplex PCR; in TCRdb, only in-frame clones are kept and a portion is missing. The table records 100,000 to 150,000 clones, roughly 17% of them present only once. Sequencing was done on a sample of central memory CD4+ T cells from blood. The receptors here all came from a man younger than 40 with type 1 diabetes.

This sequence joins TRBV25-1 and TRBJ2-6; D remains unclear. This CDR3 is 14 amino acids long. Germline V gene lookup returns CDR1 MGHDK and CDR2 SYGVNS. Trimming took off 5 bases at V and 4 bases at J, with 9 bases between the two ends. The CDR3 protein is CASSQDGGANVLTF. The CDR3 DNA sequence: TGTGCCAGCAGTCAGGACGGAGGGGCCAACGTCCTGACTTTC.

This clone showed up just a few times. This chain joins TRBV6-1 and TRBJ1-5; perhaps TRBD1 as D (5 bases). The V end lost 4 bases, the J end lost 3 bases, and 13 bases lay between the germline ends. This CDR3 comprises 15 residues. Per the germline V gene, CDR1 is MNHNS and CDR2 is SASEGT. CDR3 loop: CASSGSQGINQPQHF. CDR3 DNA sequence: TGTGCCAGCAGTGGCTCGCAGGGTATCAATCAGCCCCAGCATTTT.

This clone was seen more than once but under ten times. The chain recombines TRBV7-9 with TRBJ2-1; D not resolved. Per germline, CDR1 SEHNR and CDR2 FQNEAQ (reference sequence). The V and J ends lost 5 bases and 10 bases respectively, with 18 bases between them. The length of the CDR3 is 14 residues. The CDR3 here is CASSIYPSGAEQFF. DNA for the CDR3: TGTGCCAGCAGCATATACCCCTCGGGCGCCGAGCAGTTCTTC.

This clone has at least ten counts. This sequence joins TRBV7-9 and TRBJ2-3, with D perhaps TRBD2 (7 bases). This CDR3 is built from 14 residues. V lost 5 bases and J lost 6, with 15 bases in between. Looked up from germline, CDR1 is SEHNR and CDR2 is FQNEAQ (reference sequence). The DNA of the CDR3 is TGTGCCAGCAGCCCACGGGGGGCCGGCGATACGCAGTATTTT. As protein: CASSPRGAGDTQYF.

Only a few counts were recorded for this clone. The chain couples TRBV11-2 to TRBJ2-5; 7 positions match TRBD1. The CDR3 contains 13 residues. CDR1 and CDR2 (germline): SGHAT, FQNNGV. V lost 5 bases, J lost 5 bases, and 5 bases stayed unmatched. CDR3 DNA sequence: TGTGCCAGCAGCCTAGGGGGCCAGGAGACCCAGTACTTC. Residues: CASSLGGQETQYF. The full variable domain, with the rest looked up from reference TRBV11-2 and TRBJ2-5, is EAGVAQSPRYKIIEKRQSVAFWCNPISGHATLYWYQQILGQGPKLLIQFQNNGVVDDSQLPKDRFSAERLKGVDSTLKIQPAKLEDSAVYLCASSLGGQETQYFGPGTRLLVL.

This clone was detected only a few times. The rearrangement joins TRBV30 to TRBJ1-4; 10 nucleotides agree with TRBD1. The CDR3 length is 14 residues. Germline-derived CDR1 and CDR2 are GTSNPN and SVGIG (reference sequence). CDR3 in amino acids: CVLSTGQGIEKLFF. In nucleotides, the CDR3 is TGTGTCCTGAGTACGGGACAGGGGATTGAAAAACTGTTTTTT.

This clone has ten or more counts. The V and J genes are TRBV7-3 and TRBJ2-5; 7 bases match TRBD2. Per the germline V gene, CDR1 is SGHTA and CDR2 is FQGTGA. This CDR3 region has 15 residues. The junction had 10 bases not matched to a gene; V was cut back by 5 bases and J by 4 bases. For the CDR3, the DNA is TGTGCCAGCAGCCCTTCTAAAGCGGGGCTAGAGACCCAGTACTTC. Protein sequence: CASSPSKAGLETQYF.

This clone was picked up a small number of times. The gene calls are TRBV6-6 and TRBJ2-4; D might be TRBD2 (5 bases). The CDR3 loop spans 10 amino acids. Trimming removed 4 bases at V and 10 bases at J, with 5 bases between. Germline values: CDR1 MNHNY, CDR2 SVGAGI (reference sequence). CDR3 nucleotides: TGTGCCAGCAGTTCGGGGATTCAGTACTTC. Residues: CASSSGIQYF.

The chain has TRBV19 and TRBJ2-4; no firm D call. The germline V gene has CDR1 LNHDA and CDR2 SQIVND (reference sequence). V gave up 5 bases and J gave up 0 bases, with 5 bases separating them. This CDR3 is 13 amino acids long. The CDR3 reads CASSSGAKNIQYF. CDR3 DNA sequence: TGTGCCAGTAGTTCAGGAGCCAAAAACATTCAGTACTTC.

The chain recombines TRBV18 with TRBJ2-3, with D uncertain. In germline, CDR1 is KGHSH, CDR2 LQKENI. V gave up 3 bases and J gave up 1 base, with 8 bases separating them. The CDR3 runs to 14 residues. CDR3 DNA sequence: TGTGCCAGCTCACCGCGAAGTGGCACAGATACGCAGTATTTT. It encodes CASSPRSGTDTQYF.

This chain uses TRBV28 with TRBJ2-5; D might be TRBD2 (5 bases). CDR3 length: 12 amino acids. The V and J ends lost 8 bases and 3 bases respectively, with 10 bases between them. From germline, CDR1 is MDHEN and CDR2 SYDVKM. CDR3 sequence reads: CASVGGEETQYF. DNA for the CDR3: TGTGCCAGCGTCGGAGGAGAAGAGACCCAGTACTTC.

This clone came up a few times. CDR3 region: CASSQAGPLEQYF. The CDR3 DNA reads as TGTGCCAGCAGCCAAGCAGGTCCCTTAGAGCAGTACTTC. The genes are TRBV14 and TRBJ2-7; D remains unclear. V was cut by 1 base and J by 7 bases, with 11 bases left in between. Germline values: CDR1 SGHDN, CDR2 FVKESK. The CDR3 consists of 13 residues. Variable domain in full (rest from reference TRBV14 and TRBJ2-7): EAGVTQFPSHSVIEKGQTVTLRCDPISGHDNLYWYRRVMGKEIKFLLHFVKESKQDESGMPNNRFLAERTGGTYSTLKVQPAELEDSGVYFCASSQAGPLEQYFGPGTRLTVT.

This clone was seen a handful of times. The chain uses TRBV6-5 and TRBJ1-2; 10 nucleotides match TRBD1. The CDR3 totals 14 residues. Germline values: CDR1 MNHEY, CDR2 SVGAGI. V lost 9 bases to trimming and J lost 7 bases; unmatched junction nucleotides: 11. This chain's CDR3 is CASRNPGQGFGYTF. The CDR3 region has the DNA TGTGCCAGTCGGAATCCGGGACAGGGGTTTGGCTACACCTTC.

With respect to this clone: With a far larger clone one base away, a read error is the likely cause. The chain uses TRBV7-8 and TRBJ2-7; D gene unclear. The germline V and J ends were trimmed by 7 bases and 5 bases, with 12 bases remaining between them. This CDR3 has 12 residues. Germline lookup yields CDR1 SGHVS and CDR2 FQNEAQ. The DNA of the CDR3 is TGTGCCAGCACCGGCTCATCCCACGAGCAGTACTTC. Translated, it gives CASTGSSHEQYF.

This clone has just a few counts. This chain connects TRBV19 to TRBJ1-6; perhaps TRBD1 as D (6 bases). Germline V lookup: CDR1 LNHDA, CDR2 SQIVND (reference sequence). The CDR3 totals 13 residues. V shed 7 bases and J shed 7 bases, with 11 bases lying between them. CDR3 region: CASNTGTNSPLHF. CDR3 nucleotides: TGTGCCAGTAATACAGGGACGAATTCACCCCTCCACTTT.

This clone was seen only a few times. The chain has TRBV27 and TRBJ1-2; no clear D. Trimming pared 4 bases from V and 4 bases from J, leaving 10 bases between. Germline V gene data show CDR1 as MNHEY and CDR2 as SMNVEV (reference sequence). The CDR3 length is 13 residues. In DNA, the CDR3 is TGTGCCAGCAGTTCCCAGGAAAGCTATGGCTACACCTTC. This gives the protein CASSSQESYGYTF.

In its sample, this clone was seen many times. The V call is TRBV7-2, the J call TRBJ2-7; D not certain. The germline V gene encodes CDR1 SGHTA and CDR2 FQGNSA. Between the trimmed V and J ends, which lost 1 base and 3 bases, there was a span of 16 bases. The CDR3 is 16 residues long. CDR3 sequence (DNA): TGTGCCAGCAGCTTAGAAGTGCGACGAGGAAGCTACGAGCAGTACTTC. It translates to CASSLEVRRGSYEQYF.

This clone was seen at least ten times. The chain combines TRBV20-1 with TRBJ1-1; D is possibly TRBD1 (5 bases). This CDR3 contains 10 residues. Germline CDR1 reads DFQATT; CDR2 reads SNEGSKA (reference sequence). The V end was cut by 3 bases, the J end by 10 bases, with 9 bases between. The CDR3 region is CSASQGRAFF. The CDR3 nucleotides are TGCAGTGCTAGCCAGGGTAGAGCTTTCTTT.

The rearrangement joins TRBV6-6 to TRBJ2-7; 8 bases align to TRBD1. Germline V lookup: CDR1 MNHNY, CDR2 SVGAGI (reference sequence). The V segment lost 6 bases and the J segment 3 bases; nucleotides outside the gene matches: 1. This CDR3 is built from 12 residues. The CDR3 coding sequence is TGTGCCAGCAGAACAGGGGGCTACGAGCAGTACTTC. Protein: CASRTGGYEQYF.

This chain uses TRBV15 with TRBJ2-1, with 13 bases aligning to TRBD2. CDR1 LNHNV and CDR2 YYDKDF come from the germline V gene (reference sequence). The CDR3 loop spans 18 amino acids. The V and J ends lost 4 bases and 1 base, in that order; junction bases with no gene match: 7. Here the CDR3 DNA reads TGTGCCACCAGCACCGAACTAGCGGGGGGGCCTTCCTACAATGAGCAGTTCTTC. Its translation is CATSTELAGGPSYNEQFF.

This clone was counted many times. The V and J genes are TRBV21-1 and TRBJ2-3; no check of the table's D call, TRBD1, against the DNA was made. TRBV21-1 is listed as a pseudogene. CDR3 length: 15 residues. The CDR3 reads CASSRKGIGQDTQYF. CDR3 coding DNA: TGTGCCAGCAGCAGGAAGGGGATCGGTCAAGATACGCAGTATTTT.

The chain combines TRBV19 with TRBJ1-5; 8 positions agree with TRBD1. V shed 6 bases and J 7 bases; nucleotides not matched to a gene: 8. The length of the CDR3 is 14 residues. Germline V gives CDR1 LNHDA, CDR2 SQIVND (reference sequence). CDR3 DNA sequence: TGTGCCAGTAGCAGACAGGGGATCGGCCAGCCCCAGCATTTT. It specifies CASSRQGIGQPQHF.

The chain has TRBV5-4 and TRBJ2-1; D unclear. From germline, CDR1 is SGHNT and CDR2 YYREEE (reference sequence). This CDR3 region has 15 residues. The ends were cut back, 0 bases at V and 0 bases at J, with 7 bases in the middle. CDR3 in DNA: TGTGCCAGCAGCTTGGCGGTGGACTCCTACAATGAGCAGTTCTTC. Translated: CASSLAVDSYNEQFF.

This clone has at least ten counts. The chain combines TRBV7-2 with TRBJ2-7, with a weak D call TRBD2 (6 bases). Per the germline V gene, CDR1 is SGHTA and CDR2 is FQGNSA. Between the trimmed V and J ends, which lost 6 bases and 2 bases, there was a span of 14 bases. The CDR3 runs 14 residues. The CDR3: CASRIAAGTYEQYF. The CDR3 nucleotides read TGTGCCAGCAGGATAGCGGCGGGTACCTACGAGCAGTACTTC.

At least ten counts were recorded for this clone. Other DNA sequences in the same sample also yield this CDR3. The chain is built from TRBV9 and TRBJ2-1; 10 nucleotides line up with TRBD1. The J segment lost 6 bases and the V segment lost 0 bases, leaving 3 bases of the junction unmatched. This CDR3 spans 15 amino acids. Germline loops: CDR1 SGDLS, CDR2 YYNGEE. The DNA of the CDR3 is TGTGCCAGCAGCGTAGGCGGGACAGGGGTCAATGAGCAGTTCTTC. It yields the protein CASSVGGTGVNEQFF.

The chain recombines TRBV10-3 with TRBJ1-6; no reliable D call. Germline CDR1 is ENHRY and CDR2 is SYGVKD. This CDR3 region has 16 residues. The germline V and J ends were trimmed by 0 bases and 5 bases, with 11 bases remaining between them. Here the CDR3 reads CAISESLAGNNSPLHF. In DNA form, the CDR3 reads TGTGCCATCAGTGAGTCTTTGGCAGGAAATAATTCACCCCTCCACTTT.

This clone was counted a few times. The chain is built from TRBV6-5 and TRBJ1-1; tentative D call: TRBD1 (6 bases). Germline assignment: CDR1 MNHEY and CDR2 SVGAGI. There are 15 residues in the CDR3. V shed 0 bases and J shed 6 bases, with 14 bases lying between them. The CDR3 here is CASSYSIRGGSEAFF. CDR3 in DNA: TGTGCCAGCAGTTACTCGATCAGGGGAGGTTCTGAAGCTTTCTTT.

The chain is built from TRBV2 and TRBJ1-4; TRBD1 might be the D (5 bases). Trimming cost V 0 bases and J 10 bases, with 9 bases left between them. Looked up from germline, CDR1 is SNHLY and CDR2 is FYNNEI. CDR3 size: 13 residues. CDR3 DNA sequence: TGTGCCAGCAGTGAAGCATCGGGGGGAAAACTGTTTTTT. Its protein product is CASSEASGGKLFF.

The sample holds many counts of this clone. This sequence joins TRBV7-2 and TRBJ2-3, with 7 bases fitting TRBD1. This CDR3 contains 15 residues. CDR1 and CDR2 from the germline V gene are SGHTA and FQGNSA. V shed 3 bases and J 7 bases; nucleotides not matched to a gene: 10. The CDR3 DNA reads TGTGCCAGCAGCTTTGGGACAGCACCCGTGAATACGCAGTATTTT. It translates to CASSFGTAPVNTQYF. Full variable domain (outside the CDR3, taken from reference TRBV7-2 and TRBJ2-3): GAGVSQSPSNKVTEKGKDVELRCDPISGHTALYWYRQSLGQGLEFLIYFQGNSAPDKSGLPSDRFSAERTGGSVSTLTIQRTQQEDSAVYLCASSFGTAPVNTQYFGPGTRLTVL.

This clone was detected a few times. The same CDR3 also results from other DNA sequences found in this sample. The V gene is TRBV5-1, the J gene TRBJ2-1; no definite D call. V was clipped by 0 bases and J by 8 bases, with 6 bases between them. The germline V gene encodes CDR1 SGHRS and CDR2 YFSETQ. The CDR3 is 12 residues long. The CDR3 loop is CASSLEGYEQFF. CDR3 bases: TGCGCCAGCAGCTTGGAAGGCTATGAGCAGTTCTTC.